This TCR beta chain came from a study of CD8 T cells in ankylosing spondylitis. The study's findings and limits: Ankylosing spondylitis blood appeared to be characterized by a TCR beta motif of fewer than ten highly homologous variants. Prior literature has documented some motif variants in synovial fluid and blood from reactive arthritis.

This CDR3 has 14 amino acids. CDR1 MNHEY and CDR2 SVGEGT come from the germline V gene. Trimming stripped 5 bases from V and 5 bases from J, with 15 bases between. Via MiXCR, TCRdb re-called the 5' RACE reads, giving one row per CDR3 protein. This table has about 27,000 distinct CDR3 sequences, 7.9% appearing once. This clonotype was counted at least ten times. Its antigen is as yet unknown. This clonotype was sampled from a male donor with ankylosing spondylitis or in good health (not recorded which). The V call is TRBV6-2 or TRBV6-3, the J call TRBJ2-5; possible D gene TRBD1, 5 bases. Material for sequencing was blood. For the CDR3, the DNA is TGTGCCAGCAGTGCAGGGCCAGACGTGGAGACCCAGTACTTC. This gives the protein CASSAGPDVETQYF.